The table lists the clone carrying this T cell receptor (beta chain) with a few counts. The data were taken from a study of blood T cell repertoires in COVID-19. As for the study in general: Samples representing acute and convalescent COVID-19 were sourced from the United States, Italy and Spain. From T cells, B-cell-depleted T cells, or PBMCs came the material, which was cDNA or gDNA.

V was clipped by 2 bases and J by 4 bases; unmatched bases: 2. The CDR3 loop spans 14 amino acids. Looked up from germline, CDR1 is SNHLY and CDR2 is FYNNEI. Seattle patients were enrolled while actively infected and followed longitudinally. The repertoire was sequenced with immunoSEQ multiplex PCR; TCRdb's copy has only in-frame clones and lacks some. Altogether about 76,000 clones are present, approximately 84% being singletons, with the ten largest covering roughly 9.7%. This clonotype was sampled from a man aged 55 to 70 with COVID-19, enrolled during active disease. The V call is TRBV2, the J call TRBJ1-5, with TRBD1 matching 7 bases. The sequenced sample was peripheral blood. This CDR3 is CASSEQQGNQPQHF. As DNA, the CDR3 is TGTGCCAGCAGTGAACAACAGGGGAATCAGCCCCAGCATTTT.